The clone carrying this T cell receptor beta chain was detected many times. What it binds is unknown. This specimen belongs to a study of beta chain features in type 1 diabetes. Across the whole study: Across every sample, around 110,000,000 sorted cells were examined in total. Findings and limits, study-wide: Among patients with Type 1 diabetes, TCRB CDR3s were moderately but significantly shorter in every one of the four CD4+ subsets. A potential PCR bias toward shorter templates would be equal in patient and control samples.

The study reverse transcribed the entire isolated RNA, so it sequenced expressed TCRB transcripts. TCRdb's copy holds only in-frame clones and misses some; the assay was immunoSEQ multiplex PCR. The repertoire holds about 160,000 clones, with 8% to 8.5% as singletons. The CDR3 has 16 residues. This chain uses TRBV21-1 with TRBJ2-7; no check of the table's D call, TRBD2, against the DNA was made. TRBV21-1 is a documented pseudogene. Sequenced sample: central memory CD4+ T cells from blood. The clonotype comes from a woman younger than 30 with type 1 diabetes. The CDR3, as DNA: TGTGCCAGCAGCACGAAGGGACTAGCGGGAACCTACGAGCAGTACTTC. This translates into CASSTKGLAGTYEQYF.